This T cell receptor (beta chain) was captured by sequencing in a study of vaccination and CD4 T cells after COVID-19. As for the study in general: Researchers took samples from a few convalescent patients on day 14 and on days 161 to 241 after vaccination. Study-level findings and limits: Median SARS-CoV-2-reactive clonotype numbers rose nonsignificantly, 21 to 38. Spike mono-reactivity held for 304 of 307 vaccine-specific clones in convalescent patients. Relatively few convalescent patients and no early post-infection timepoints were analyzed.

Time point described: late sampling 161 to 241 days after vaccination in a few convalescent patients. The length of the CDR3 is 12 residues. Germline values: CDR1 MDHEN, CDR2 SYDVKM. V was shortened by 6 bases and J by 0 bases, with 5 bases between the two germline ends. TCRdb called the PCR reads again in MiXCR, with one record for every CDR3 protein. The sample lists some 28,000 distinct CDR3 sequences; about 54% were seen once. Worth noting for this clonotype: The antigen remains undetermined.

The rearrangement joins TRBV28 to TRBJ2-5; D gene ambiguous. The sample was CD4+ T cells from blood, taken about 7 months after SARS-CoV-2 vaccination. The TCR originated in a human donor who had recovered from COVID-19. CDR3 in amino acids: CASSAYQETQYF. In nucleotides, the CDR3 is TGTGCCAGCAGCGCGTACCAAGAGACCCAGTACTTC.